Below are 9 T cell receptor beta chains sequenced from a single sample in a study of T cells expressing NK-cell markers. TCRdb reprocessed the 5' RACE reads; each CDR3 protein has one entry and no DNA is given. The table lists 20,000 to 25,000 distinct CDR3 sequences, with approximately 53% in the top ten. Sequenced: blood T cells: a sorted CD56 or NKG2C T cell subset, CD4+ or CD8+ T cells, or bulk PBMC T cells (not recorded which). The receptors come from a man aged 18-69 years in good health.

The chain employs TRBV27 and TRBJ2-2; without DNA, the TCRdb call of TRBD1 cannot be checked. The CDR3 extends over 15 amino acids. Germline CDR1 MNHEY, CDR2 SMNVEV (reference sequence). This CDR3 reads CASSLMAGAAGELFF.

The rearrangement links TRBV27 to TRBJ2-5; lacking DNA, the TRBD1 call made by TCRdb goes unchecked. This CDR3 has 12 residues. The germline CDR1 and CDR2 sequences are MNHEY and SMNVEV (reference sequence). The CDR3 region is CASRGDRAPEYF.

The chain recombines TRBV12-3 or TRBV12-4 with TRBJ2-2; TCRdb calls TRBD1, which cannot be checked without DNA. CDR3 length: 14 amino acids. The CDR3 spells CASSFAGGTGELFF.

The V gene is TRBV5-4, the J gene TRBJ2-3; TCRdb proposes TRBD2, but this gene call is untestable without DNA. This CDR3 is 19 amino acids long. CDR1 SGHNT and CDR2 YYREEE come from the germline V gene (reference sequence). The CDR3 sequence is CASSSSRTSGSWGTDTQYF. Supplemented by reference TRBV5-4 and TRBJ2-3, the full variable domain reads ETGVTQSPTHLIKTRGQQVTLRCSSQSGHNTVSWYQQALGQGPQFIFQYYREEENGRGNFPPRFSGLQFPNYSSELNVNALELDDSALYLCASSSSRTSGSWGTDTQYFGPGTRLTVL.

V is TRBV3-1 and J is TRBJ1-5. CDR3 length: 15 amino acids. Germline V gene lookup returns CDR1 LGHDT and CDR2 YNNKEL (reference sequence). The CDR3 sequence: CASSQFRATNQPQHF. The entire variable domain, with the rest obtained from reference TRBV3-1 and TRBJ1-5, is as follows: DTAVSQTPKYLVTQMGNDKSIKCEQNLGHDTMYWYKQDSKKFLKIMFSYNNKELIINETVPNRFSPKSPDKAHLNLHINSLELGDSAVYFCASSQFRATNQPQHFGDGTRLSIL.

The chain has TRBV29-1 and TRBJ2-7; as DNA is missing, the TRBD2 call by TCRdb cannot be tested. CDR1 is SQVTM, CDR2 ANQGSEA, per germline. This CDR3 region has 13 residues. The CDR3 here is CSVGRGEGDEQYF.

V usage is TRBV7-9 and J usage is TRBJ2-1; TCRdb's assignment of TRBD2 cannot be checked, as there is no DNA. This CDR3 has 17 residues. Germline CDR1 reads SEHNR; CDR2 reads FQNEAQ (reference sequence). The CDR3: CASSLIATSGKYNEQFF. Supplemented by reference TRBV7-9 and TRBJ2-1, the full variable domain reads DTGVSQNPRHKITKRGQNVTFRCDPISEHNRLYWYRQTLGQGPEFLTYFQNEAQLEKSRLLSDRFSAERPKGSFSTLEIQRTEQGDSAMYLCASSLIATSGKYNEQFFGPGTRLTVL.

CDR3 in amino acids: CASSVAGGPTGELFF. The rearrangement links TRBV6-2 or TRBV6-3 to TRBJ2-2; absent DNA, TCRdb's TRBD2 call cannot be checked. The germline V gene has CDR1 MNHEY and CDR2 SVGEGT. CDR3 length: 15 amino acids.

The gene calls are TRBV28 and TRBJ2-3; no DNA is available, so the TRBD1 call from TCRdb remains unchecked. The CDR3 runs to 15 residues. CDR1 is MDHEN and CDR2 is SYDVKM in the germline V gene. The CDR3 loop is CASSFTGGAADTQYF.